A single sample gave rise to the 27 T cell receptor beta chains below, sequenced in a study of blood T cell repertoires in COVID-19. This table comes from immunoSEQ multiplex PCR, and its TCRdb copy is limited to in-frame clones, with some not included. The sample consists of roughly 140,000 clones, approximately 86% of them appearing once. Input material: peripheral blood. These receptors originate from a woman aged 55-75 years with active or convalescent COVID-19.

The genes are TRBV6-6 and TRBJ2-7, with TRBD2 matching over 12 bases. With 5 bases clipped from V and 3 bases from J, the junction kept 5 bases outside the gene matches. The length of the CDR3 is 15 residues. CDR1 and CDR2 from the germline V gene are MNHNY and SVGAGI (reference sequence). CDR3 DNA: TGTGCCAGCAGTCCAACTAGCGGGGGGTTCTACGAGCAGTACTTC. Translation gives CASSPTSGGFYEQYF.

This chain connects TRBV4-1 to TRBJ2-7; TRBD1 aligns across 9 bases. Germline values: CDR1 MGHRA, CDR2 YSYEKL. V was clipped by 1 base and J by 2 bases; unmatched bases: 3. The CDR3 has 15 amino acids. Here the CDR3 reads CASSQGGQGTYEQYF. In nucleotides, the CDR3 is TGCGCCAGCAGCCAAGGAGGACAGGGGACCTACGAGCAGTACTTC.

The J gene is TRBJ1-4, the V gene TRBV19; 8 nucleotides match TRBD1. V shed 5 bases and J 4 bases; nucleotides not matched to a gene: 6. Germline CDR1 and CDR2: LNHDA and SQIVND (reference sequence). This CDR3 region has 15 residues. The CDR3 protein is CASSRQGAGNEKLFF. CDR3 nucleotide sequence: TGTGCCAGTAGTCGTCAGGGGGCCGGTAATGAAAAACTGTTTTTT.

This clone was recorded only once. The rearrangement links TRBV18 to TRBJ2-7, with TRBD1 as a possible D gene (6 bases). The V end was cut by 3 bases, the J end by 3 bases, with 12 bases between. CDR3 length equals 14 residues. Germline CDR1 is KGHSH and CDR2 is LQKENI. Here the CDR3 DNA reads TGTGCCAGCTCACCCGGACAGATTCTCTACGAGCAGTACTTC. Its protein product is CASSPGQILYEQYF.

This clone was observed once. The chain joins TRBV27 to TRBJ1-3, with D unclear. The CDR3 sequence is 13 residues long. CDR1 and CDR2 (germline): MNHEY, SMNVEV (reference sequence). Trimming pared 5 bases from V and 3 bases from J, leaving 8 bases between. CDR3 in amino acids: CASSHQDGNTIYF. The CDR3 DNA sequence: TGTGCCAGCAGTCATCAGGATGGAAACACCATATATTTT.

This rearrangement joins TRBV23-1 to TRBJ2-2, with TRBD2 identical over 10 bases. TRBV23-1 has ORF status, its function being uncertain. V dropped 1 base and J dropped 6; count of bases not matched to a gene: 11. This CDR3 has 18 amino acids. In nucleotides, the CDR3 is TGCGCCAGCAGTCAATTAGAGTGGCTAGCGGGGGTCGCCGGGGAGCTGTTTTTT. Translating it yields CASSQLEWLAGVAGELFF.

The chain combines TRBV5-1 with TRBJ2-5; TRBD1 might be the D (7 bases). The germline CDR1 and CDR2 sequences are SGHRS and YFSETQ. The CDR3 covers 14 residues. Trimming shortened V by 2 bases and J by 5 bases, and 13 bases separated the two germline ends. The CDR3 DNA reads as TGCGCCAGCAGCTTCCAGGGGGGCACGGAGACCCAGTACTTC. The encoded protein is CASSFQGGTETQYF.

The genes are TRBV6-5 and TRBJ1-2; D gene ambiguous. This CDR3 region has 15 residues. The V gene's germline CDR1 is MNHEY and CDR2 SVGAGI. V was pared by 6 bases and J by 4 bases, with 18 bases between. The CDR3 DNA sequence: TGTGCCAGCAGCGACGGTCCGGGGATTACCTATGGCTACACCTTC. Its protein product is CASSDGPGITYGYTF.

This clone was picked up one time. The chain uses TRBV6-6 and TRBJ1-1; TRBD1 matches at 7 bases. Per germline, CDR1 MNHNY and CDR2 SVGAGI (reference sequence). The junction had 6 bases not matched to a gene; V was cut back by 6 bases and J by 2 bases. There are 14 residues in the CDR3. CDR3: CASSLRGDNTEAFF. CDR3 nucleotides: TGTGCCAGCAGCCTCAGGGGGGACAACACTGAAGCTTTCTTT.

The chain links TRBV14 to TRBJ1-1; no firm D call. CDR1 SGHDN and CDR2 FVKESK come from the germline V gene. This CDR3 contains 14 residues. With 4 bases removed from V and 1 base from J, the gap between germline ends came to 10 bases. This CDR3 reads CASSPPLWNTEAFF. The DNA of the CDR3 is TGTGCCAGCAGCCCTCCCCTGTGGAACACTGAAGCTTTCTTT.

The V call is TRBV19, the J call TRBJ2-7; maybe TRBD2 (5 bases). Germline CDR1 LNHDA, CDR2 SQIVND (reference sequence). CDR3 length: 15 residues. V lost 5 bases and J 0 bases, leaving 14 bases between the germline ends. The CDR3 nucleotides read TGTGCCAGTAGTCTTGGGAGTCTCAGCTCCTACGAGCAGTACTTC. Residues: CASSLGSLSSYEQYF.

The genes are TRBV6-5 and TRBJ1-6; D is unresolved. V was trimmed by 2 bases and J by 14 bases, leaving 10 bases between them. CDR3 length: 12 residues. CDR1 is MNHEY and CDR2 is SVGAGI in the germline V gene. Here the CDR3 DNA reads TGTGCCAGCAGTTACGAGGGCCGTGCCCTCCACTTT. It encodes CASSYEGRALHF.

The rearrangement links TRBV5-5 to TRBJ2-1; perhaps TRBD2 as D (5 bases). With 0 bases removed from V and 7 bases from J, the gap between germline ends came to 20 bases. This CDR3 has 17 amino acids. Germline lookup yields CDR1 SGHKS and CDR2 YYEKEE (reference sequence). CDR3 DNA: TGTGCCAGCAGCTTGGCCGGTGAAGGGCGGGCTAATAATGAGCAGTTCTTC. Protein: CASSLAGEGRANNEQFF.

The chain carries TRBV5-1 and TRBJ2-7; a possible D gene is TRBD1 (5 bases). CDR1 is SGHRS and CDR2 is YFSETQ in the germline V gene. The CDR3 sequence is 15 residues long. V shed 5 bases and J shed 1 base, with 16 bases lying between them. The CDR3 protein is CASRGKGSNSYEQYF. For the CDR3, the DNA is TGCGCCAGCAGAGGGAAGGGGTCGAATTCCTACGAGCAGTACTTC.

This clone was counted a single time. The chain joins TRBV5-8 to TRBJ2-3; 8 nucleotides match TRBD2. Trimming at V came to 2 bases and at J to 7 bases, leaving 3 bases not matched to a gene. CDR3 size: 13 residues. Germline assignment: CDR1 SGHTS and CDR2 YDEGEE. CDR3 residues: CASSFTSGNTQYF. CDR3 sequence (DNA): TGTGCCAGCAGCTTCACTAGCGGAAATACGCAGTATTTT.

The chain has TRBV7-9 and TRBJ1-4, with 8 nucleotides matching TRBD1. This CDR3 has 14 amino acids. Germline V lookup: CDR1 SEHNR, CDR2 FQNEAQ (reference sequence). V lost 6 bases and J lost 7; bases outside the gene matches: 7. As DNA, the CDR3 is TGTGCCAGCAGTCGCGGACAGGGAAGTGAAAAACTGTTTTTT. Encoded protein: CASSRGQGSEKLFF.

V is TRBV5-1 and J is TRBJ1-2; D possibly corresponds to TRBD1 (6 bases). The CDR3 is made up of 13 amino acids. The V and J ends lost 4 bases and 2 bases respectively, with 9 bases between them. Germline V lookup: CDR1 SGHRS, CDR2 YFSETQ. The CDR3 region has the DNA TGCGCCAGCAGCAGGGGGAAAAACTATGGCTACACCTTC. Residues: CASSRGKNYGYTF.

The CDR3 sequence is CASSPGDYEQYF. The CDR3 nucleotides are TGTGCCAGCAGCCCCGGGGACTACGAGCAGTACTTC. The gene calls are TRBV7-6 and TRBJ2-7, with a possible D match to TRBD2 (5 bases). The CDR3 covers 12 residues. Trimming removed 5 bases at V and 3 bases at J, with 8 bases between. The germline CDR1 and CDR2 sequences are SGHVS and FNYEAQ.

CDR3 residues: CASRGQIPWGYTF. The DNA of the CDR3 is TGTGCCAGCAGAGGACAGATCCCTTGGGGCTACACCTTC. This chain connects TRBV7-2 to TRBJ1-2, with D possibly being TRBD1 (6 bases). The CDR3 runs 13 residues. Germline V gene sequence: CDR1 SGHTA, CDR2 FQGNSA. Trimming stripped 6 bases from V and 8 bases from J, with 16 bases between.

The J gene is TRBJ1-1, the V gene TRBV7-2; D unresolved. The CDR3 is made up of 13 amino acids. Trimming left V 6 bases short and J 5 bases short, with 13 bases between. Germline CDR1 is SGHTA and CDR2 is FQGNSA. CDR3 sequence: CASSHPVRTEAFF. CDR3 in DNA: TGTGCCAGCAGTCACCCAGTGAGGACTGAAGCTTTCTTT.

The CDR3 DNA is TGTGCCAGCAGTTACCCGCGAGGGGGCTTGGATGGTGAGCAGTTCTTC. Protein: CASSYPRGGLDGEQFF. The chain carries TRBV6-2 or TRBV6-3 and TRBJ2-1, with 7 bases fitting TRBD1. The J segment lost 9 bases and the V segment lost 2 bases, leaving 13 bases of the junction unmatched. CDR1 and CDR2 (germline): MNHEY, SVGEGT. The CDR3 is 16 amino acids.

The chain links TRBV7-6 to TRBJ2-2; 9 nucleotides line up with TRBD2. The CDR3 extends over 17 amino acids. The germline CDR1 and CDR2 sequences are SGHVS and FNYEAQ. J lost 4 bases, V lost 10 bases, and 16 bases had no gene match. In DNA, the CDR3 is TGTGCCACCGCTCACGGTCTCGGGACTAGCTCCACCGGGGAGCTGTTTTTT. It is translated as CATAHGLGTSSTGELFF.

V usage is TRBV18 and J usage is TRBJ2-5; 8 positions agree with TRBD1. The CDR3 loop spans 16 amino acids. Germline V CDR1 and CDR2: KGHSH, LQKENI. The V gene end was trimmed by 0 bases and the J gene end by 4 bases; junction bases not matched to a gene: 7. The CDR3: CASSPPAGGAGETQYF. For the CDR3, the DNA is TGTGCCAGCTCACCACCGGCAGGGGGCGCAGGAGAGACCCAGTACTTC.

The J gene is TRBJ1-6, the V gene TRBV2; perhaps TRBD1 as D (6 bases). Trimming shortened V by 6 bases and J by 7 bases, and 7 bases separated the two germline ends. Germline assignment: CDR1 SNHLY and CDR2 FYNNEI. The length of the CDR3 is 12 residues. CDR3 sequence reads: CASRTGNSPLHF. The CDR3, as DNA: TGTGCCAGCAGAACAGGGAATTCACCCCTCCACTTT.

The V call is TRBV10-2, the J call TRBJ2-7; TRBD1 aligns across 9 bases. The germline V gene has CDR1 WSHSY and CDR2 SAAADI. J gave up 5 bases and V 3 bases, and 5 bases lay outside the gene matches. The CDR3 spans 14 residues. The CDR3 nucleotides are TGCGCCAGCAGTGAAGGACAGGGGTTTGACGAGCAGTACTTC. It yields the protein CASSEGQGFDEQYF.

The chain combines TRBV20-1 with TRBJ1-2; D unclear. CDR1 is DFQATT and CDR2 is SNEGSKA in the germline V gene (reference sequence). V lost 3 bases and J lost 2, with 13 bases in between. The CDR3 is 14 amino acids. The CDR3 region is CSASTGIGNYGYTF. The CDR3 DNA follows: TGCAGTGCTAGTACGGGGATCGGAAACTATGGCTACACCTTC.

The V and J genes are TRBV29-1 and TRBJ2-7, with 9 bases fitting TRBD2. Per germline, CDR1 SQVTM and CDR2 ANQGSEA. The V segment lost 6 bases and the J segment 7 bases; nucleotides outside the gene matches: 19. The CDR3 length is 16 residues. For the CDR3, the DNA is TGCAGCGTCGCGATTAGAGCGACTAGCGGATTTGGGGAGCAGTACTTC. This gives the protein CSVAIRATSGFGEQYF.